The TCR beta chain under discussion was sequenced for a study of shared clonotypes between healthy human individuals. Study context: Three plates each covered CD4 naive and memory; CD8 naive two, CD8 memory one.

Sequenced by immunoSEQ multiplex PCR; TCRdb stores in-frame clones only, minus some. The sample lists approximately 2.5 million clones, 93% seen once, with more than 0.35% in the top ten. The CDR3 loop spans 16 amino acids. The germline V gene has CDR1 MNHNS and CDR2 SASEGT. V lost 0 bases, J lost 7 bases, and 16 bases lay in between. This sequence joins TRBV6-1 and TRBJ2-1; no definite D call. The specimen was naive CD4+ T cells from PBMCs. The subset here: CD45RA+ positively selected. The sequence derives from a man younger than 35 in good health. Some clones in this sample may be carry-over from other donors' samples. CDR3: CASSEANSRAVNEQFF. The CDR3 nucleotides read TGTGCCAGCAGTGAAGCTAACTCTCGCGCGGTGAATGAGCAGTTCTTC.